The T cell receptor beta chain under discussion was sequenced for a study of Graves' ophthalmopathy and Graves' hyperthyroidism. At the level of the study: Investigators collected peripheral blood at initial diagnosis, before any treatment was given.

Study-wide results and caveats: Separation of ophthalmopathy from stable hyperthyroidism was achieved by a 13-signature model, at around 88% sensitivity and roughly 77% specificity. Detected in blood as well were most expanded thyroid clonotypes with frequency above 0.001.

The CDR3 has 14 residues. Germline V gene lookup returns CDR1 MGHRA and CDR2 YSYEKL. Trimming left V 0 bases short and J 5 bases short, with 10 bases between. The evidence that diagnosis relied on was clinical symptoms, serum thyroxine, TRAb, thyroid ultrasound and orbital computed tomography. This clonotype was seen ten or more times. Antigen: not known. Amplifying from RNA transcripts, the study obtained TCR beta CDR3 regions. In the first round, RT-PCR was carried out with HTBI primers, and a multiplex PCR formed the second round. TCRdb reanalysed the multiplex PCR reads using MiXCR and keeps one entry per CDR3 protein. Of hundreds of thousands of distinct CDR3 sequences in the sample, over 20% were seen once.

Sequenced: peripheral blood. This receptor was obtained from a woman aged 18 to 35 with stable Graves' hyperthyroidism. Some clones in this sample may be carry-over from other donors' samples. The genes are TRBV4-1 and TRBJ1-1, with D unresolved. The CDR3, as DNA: TGCGCCAGCAGCCAAGAATGGTGGCAGACTGAAGCTTTCTTT. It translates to CASSQEWWQTEAFF.